The subject of this entry is one TCR beta chain. Its antigen is unknown. This specimen belongs to a study of naive and memory T cell subsets. Whole-study findings and limits: Each distinct alpha or beta sequence counts as one clonotype. Over 85% of naive TCR sequences appeared only once after error correction, unlike memory subsets.

J was trimmed by 5 bases and V by 8 bases; bases with no gene match: 16. The CDR3 is made up of 16 amino acids. Germline V CDR1 and CDR2: LNHDA, SQIVND (reference sequence). From the second PCR step, alpha and beta chains were amplified apart. Cells stained for CD3, CD4, CD8, CD45RA, CD27 and viability were sorted into four CD45RA/CD27 subsets. An equimolar mix of two oligonucleotides served as the beta constant-region primer for TRBC1 and TRBC2. TCRdb ran MiXCR on the UMI-ligation and nested PCR reads and lists one entry per CDR3 protein. The data hold 130,000 to 150,000 distinct CDR3 sequences, with around 15% observed a single time.

The J gene is TRBJ2-5, the V gene TRBV19; 8 nucleotides line up with TRBD2. The receptor was isolated from a human donor in good health. The source material was naive CD4+ T cells from blood. The chain's CDR3 is CASSSLEAGVGETQYF. The CDR3 nucleotides are TGTGCCAGTTCTTCCCTGGAAGCGGGAGTAGGGGAGACCCAGTACTTC.